This T cell receptor (beta chain) appears in the sequencing data of a study of graft-versus-host responses after intestinal transplantation (dated by TCRdb to the early 2020s). About the investigation overall: Recipients received multivisceral, liver-intestinal, or isolated intestinal transplants. Bulk TCR-beta CDR3 sequencing was used to track graft-versus-host and host-versus-graft alloreactive T cell clones in the graft, circulation and bone marrow after intestinal transplantation. Instead of going to the commercial service, samples from a few later patients were sequenced in-house on an Illumina MiSeq and processed with MiXCR. A peak of at least 4% donor T cells among recipient peripheral blood mononuclear cells was the definition used for donor T cell macrochimerism. Anti-thymocyte globulin induction was given to all recipients, followed by maintenance tacrolimus and steroids for approximately 3 years. The cohort enrolled about two dozen intestinal transplant recipients including one retransplant, and a few patients lacking pretransplant specimens were excluded. Alloreactive clones were identified by sequencing pre-transplant mixed lymphocyte reaction products and comparing them with unstimulated pre-transplant donor and recipient T cells.

Receptors were amplified or captured by the immunoSEQ multiplex PCR assay. For most patients, genomic DNA was isolated with the Qiagen DNeasy Blood and Tissue Kit and shipped frozen to Adaptive Biotechnologies for TCR sequencing. Adaptive Biotechnologies carried out high-throughput TCR-beta CDR3 sequencing of genomic DNA for most patients. On the authors' methods: TCR sequencing data were retrieved from Adaptive's ImmunoSEQ software for around 19 patients, whereas a few other patients were processed with MiXCR and VDJtools. CD4 versus CD8 sorting errors were corrected by removing sequences found in both subsets at a frequency ratio below 5:1. CDR3 nucleotide sequences shared between donor and recipient were removed because the origin of such sequences could not be assigned. Alloreactive clones required at least 2-fold expansion over unstimulated cells and minimum CFSE-low frequency of 0.002% (template counts) or 0.001% (read counts). Clones detected in sequenced pre-transplant spleen, lymph node, or MLR CFSE-low populations of the donor or recipient were defined as mappable. Cumulative frequency of alloreactive clones was calculated as a percentage of all sequences weighted by copy number. Entries here come from immuneACCESS through TCRdb and include only in-frame sequences with V and J called. Some clones fail to appear in such tables; in the studies checked, an unresolved V gene covers under half of the shortfall, and the cause of the remainder is unknown. V, J and clone size were drawn from that table, and D and trimming were deduced from the DNA. The sample table lists about 88,000 clones, around 93% of them with a count of one. Over 0.15% of the sample is taken by the ten largest.

Reading the label with the study, this specimen's time point is: cells obtained before transplantation from donor or recipient. CD3+CD4+ and CD3+CD8+ populations were FACS-sorted from unstimulated pre-transplant donor and recipient cells taken from spleen or lymph nodes. Points on this clone: Its antigen has not been determined. No much larger clone is present one base from it, and per-base qualities are unavailable.

Cut back by 1 base and 2 bases, the V and J ends lie 6 bases apart. The cysteine opens and the phenylalanine closes a CDR3 of 14 amino acids. Only the CDR3 DNA stays, 42 bases, in frame from base 1. CDR1 and CDR2, per the germline V gene, are MNHNS and SASEGT. Results the study describes overall, beyond this receptor: High GvH to HvG T cell clonal ratios were observed in the allografts of patients with donor T cell macrochimerism. GvH clones were found in recipient bone marrow, and some of the GvH clones appeared earlier in ileal mucosa or blood, which is consistent with an intestinal mucosal origin. Conclusions were limited by the relatively low number and heterogeneity of intestinal transplant patients. Peak levels of circulating GvH clones were associated with declines in HvG clones early after transplant.

The source material was unstimulated CD4+ T cells sorted from spleen or lymph node cells, sampled before transplant. The chain employs TRBV6-1 and TRBJ1-5, with the D gene too uncertain to name. This receptor was obtained from a human donor who was the organ donor for an intestinal transplant. The DNA is TGTGCCAGCAGTGAAGAGGCAGGCAATCAGCCCCAGCATTTT. The encoded protein is CASSEEAGNQPQHF.